The 22 T cell receptor beta chains below all came from one sample that was sequenced in a study of blood T cell repertoires in COVID-19. The data were produced by immunoSEQ multiplex PCR, yet TCRdb's version contains in-frame clones alone and is incomplete. The repertoire holds more than 80,000 clones, with over 70% as singletons. What was sequenced was peripheral blood. All receptors derive from a human donor with acute or convalescent COVID-19. The donor label of this sample is uncertain.

The chain has TRBV6-6 and TRBJ2-3, with TRBD2 matching 8 bases. CDR1 MNHNY and CDR2 SVGAGI come from the germline V gene (reference sequence). The CDR3 is made up of 15 amino acids. V gave up 4 bases and J gave up 1 base; unmatched junction bases: 4. This chain's CDR3 is CASSFTGGRTDTQYF. The CDR3 DNA follows: TGTGCCAGCAGTTTTACGGGGGGGCGCACAGATACGCAGTATTTT.

This CDR3 reads CASSKEATRGYGYTF. The CDR3 DNA reads as TGTGCCAGCAGCAAAGAGGCAACCAGGGGCTATGGCTACACCTTC. The chain has TRBV21-1 and TRBJ1-2; the D call of TRBD1 is as the table states it, not checked on the DNA. TRBV21-1 is deemed a pseudogene. The CDR3 spans 15 residues.

The rearrangement joins TRBV19 to TRBJ2-4; weak D call: TRBD1 (5 bases). Germline V CDR1 and CDR2: LNHDA, SQIVND (reference sequence). This CDR3 region has 17 residues. V was trimmed by 6 bases and J by 0 bases, leaving 18 bases between them. The CDR3 region is CASSHRQGKIAKNIQYF. CDR3 coding DNA: TGTGCCAGTAGCCATCGTCAGGGAAAGATAGCCAAAAACATTCAGTACTTC. Filled out from reference TRBV19 and TRBJ2-4, the complete variable domain reads DGGITQSPKYLFRKEGQNVTLSCEQNLNHDAMYWYRQDPGQGLRLIYYSQIVNDFQKGDIAEGYSVSREKKESFPLTVTSAQKNPTAFYLCASSHRQGKIAKNIQYFGAGTRLSVL.

V is TRBV24-1 and J is TRBJ1-1; TRBD1 agrees at 7 bases. Germline V gene data show CDR1 as KGHDR and CDR2 as SFDVKD. Germline trimming cut 4 bases from V and 11 bases from J; bases unmatched to any gene: 12. The CDR3 has 14 amino acids. The DNA for the CDR3 is TGTGCCACCAGTGACCTGGACAGGTTTAACGGGGCTTTCTTT. It is translated as CATSDLDRFNGAFF.

DNA of the CDR3: TGTGCCAGCAGTTTATTATCCGGGTCCACTGAAGCTTTCTTT. Encoded protein: CASSLLSGSTEAFF. This chain links TRBV27 with TRBJ1-1; D is undetermined. This CDR3 is 14 amino acids long. Trimming took off 1 base at V and 4 bases at J, with 10 bases between the two ends. In germline, CDR1 is MNHEY, CDR2 SMNVEV (reference sequence).

This chain uses TRBV3-1 (or the pseudogene TRBV3-2) with TRBJ2-2; D ambiguous. Germline assignment: CDR1 LGHDT and CDR2 YNNKEL (reference sequence). There are 14 residues in the CDR3. V dropped 3 bases and J dropped 0 bases, with 5 bases sitting between them. In nucleotides, the CDR3 is TGTGCCAGCAGCCAGCAGGCGAACACCGGGGAGCTGTTTTTT. It specifies CASSQQANTGELFF.

The chain combines TRBV6-5 with TRBJ1-2; a weak D match, TRBD1 (6 bases). This CDR3 has 14 residues. Germline CDR1 MNHEY, CDR2 SVGAGI. V was clipped by 4 bases and J by 4 bases, with 13 bases between them. The CDR3 coding sequence is TGTGCCAGCAGTTTACAGGGCTCTATCTATGGCTACACCTTC. Translated: CASSLQGSIYGYTF.

This clone was picked up a small number of times. The chain links TRBV5-1 to TRBJ1-1; TRBD1 aligns across 11 bases. The ends lost 5 bases at V and 1 base at J; junction bases unmatched: 4. The length of the CDR3 is 15 residues. Germline CDR1 and CDR2: SGHRS and YFSETQ. The CDR3 sequence: CASRGTGGPNTEAFF. The CDR3 DNA reads as TGCGCCAGCAGGGGGACAGGGGGGCCGAACACTGAAGCTTTCTTT.

The chain links TRBV5-1 to TRBJ2-5, with TRBD2 matching 8 bases. Germline values: CDR1 SGHRS, CDR2 YFSETQ. The CDR3 has 14 residues. V shed 7 bases and J 4 bases; nucleotides not matched to a gene: 9. The CDR3 is CASCWAGGGETQYF. DNA for the CDR3: TGCGCCAGCTGCTGGGCGGGGGGAGGAGAGACCCAGTACTTC.

The J gene is TRBJ2-1, the V gene TRBV5-1; 10 positions agree with TRBD1. There are 17 residues in the CDR3. Germline trimming cut 1 base from V and 4 bases from J; bases unmatched to any gene: 8. Germline loops: CDR1 SGHRS, CDR2 YFSETQ. For the CDR3, the DNA is TGCGCCAGCAGCTTGCCCTCTTGGGACAGGGGTTACAATGAGCAGTTCTTC. Residues: CASSLPSWDRGYNEQFF.

The sample holds one count of this clone. The gene calls are TRBV3-1 (or the pseudogene TRBV3-2) and TRBJ1-5, with D tentatively TRBD1 (5 bases). Trimming stripped 0 bases from V and 3 bases from J, with 6 bases between. The CDR3 sequence is 14 residues long. Germline assignment: CDR1 LGHDT and CDR2 YNNKEL (reference sequence). CDR3 nucleotides: TGTGCCAGCAGCCAAGACAGGGCCAATCAGCCCCAGCATTTT. Translation: CASSQDRANQPQHF.

This clone was detected only once. V is TRBV4-2 and J is TRBJ2-1, with 8 positions matching TRBD1. Trimming removed 3 bases from V and 1 base from J; junction bases left unmatched: 8. The CDR3 extends over 17 amino acids. Germline assignment: CDR1 LGHNA and CDR2 YNFKEQ. The CDR3 coding sequence is TGTGCCAGCAGCCATCAGGCGGGACAGGAGTCCTACAATGAGCAGTTCTTC. Translating gives CASSHQAGQESYNEQFF.

V usage is TRBV12-3 or TRBV12-4 and J usage is TRBJ2-5, with a tentative D call TRBD1 (6 bases). The CDR3 totals 13 residues. Between the trimmed V and J ends, which lost 6 bases and 1 base, there was a span of 9 bases. CDR3 sequence reads: CASRRTVQETQYF. CDR3 DNA sequence: TGTGCCAGCAGACGGACAGTCCAAGAGACCCAGTACTTC.

V usage is TRBV10-3 and J usage is TRBJ2-1; D might be TRBD1 (5 bases). Trimming took 3 bases from V and 9 from J, leaving 12 bases between them. This CDR3 is built from 13 residues. Germline lookup yields CDR1 ENHRY and CDR2 SYGVKD. The CDR3 is CAISEGAGFEQFF. In DNA, the CDR3 is TGTGCCATCAGTGAAGGGGCAGGCTTTGAGCAGTTCTTC.

The rearrangement uses TRBV7-9 and TRBJ2-6; 7 positions match TRBD1. V dropped 6 bases and J dropped 2; count of bases not matched to a gene: 7. Per the germline V gene, CDR1 is SEHNR and CDR2 is FQNEAQ (reference sequence). The CDR3 is 16 residues long. DNA of the CDR3: TGTGCCAGCAGTTACCTGACAGGGCCTGGGGCCAACGTCCTGACTTTC. Translated, it gives CASSYLTGPGANVLTF. The entire variable domain, with the rest obtained from reference TRBV7-9 and TRBJ2-6, is as follows: DTGVSQNPRHKITKRGQNVTFRCDPISEHNRLYWYRQTLGQGPEFLTYFQNEAQLEKSRLLSDRFSAERPKGSFSTLEIQRTEQGDSAMYLCASSYLTGPGANVLTFGAGSRLTVL.

V and J are TRBV5-6 and TRBJ1-5, with 10 bases fitting TRBD1. Germline CDR1 reads SGHDT; CDR2 reads YYEEEE. Unmatched junction bases numbered 9, after V lost 6 bases and J lost 6 bases. The CDR3 spans 15 residues. CDR3 region: CASTYGQGVGQPQHF. The CDR3 DNA sequence: TGTGCCAGCACCTATGGACAGGGGGTGGGTCAGCCCCAGCATTTT.

The chain employs TRBV9 and TRBJ2-5; 10 bases match TRBD2. After removal of 3 bases from V and 4 bases from J, the junction contained 6 bases not matched to a gene. This CDR3 comprises 15 residues. CDR1 and CDR2 (germline): SGDLS, YYNGEE. The CDR3 DNA reads TGTGCCAGCAGCGCCAGCGGGGGGGCCGGAGAGACCCAGTACTTC. Residues: CASSASGGAGETQYF. Full variable domain (outside the CDR3, taken from reference TRBV9 and TRBJ2-5): DSGVTQTPKHLITATGQRVTLRCSPRSGDLSVYWYQQSLDQGLQFLIQYYNGEERAKGNILERFSAQQFPDLHSELNLSSLELGDSALYFCASSASGGAGETQYFGPGTRLLVL.

This chain connects TRBV28 to TRBJ2-2; D perhaps matches TRBD1 (6 bases). From germline, CDR1 is MDHEN and CDR2 SYDVKM. The CDR3 sequence is 17 residues long. V lost 3 bases and J lost 5, with 19 bases in between. For the CDR3, the DNA is TGTGCCAGCAGTTTTTTCCCACGGGACAAGAGAACCGGGGAGCTGTTTTTT. This encodes CASSFFPRDKRTGELFF.

The chain has TRBV6-6 and TRBJ1-4, with 8 bases that match TRBD1. J lost 3 bases, V lost 6 bases, and 9 bases had no gene match. The germline gives CDR1 MNHNY, CDR2 SVGAGI (reference sequence). The CDR3 has 16 amino acids. CDR3 amino acids: CASSWTGPQANEKLFF. The CDR3 DNA reads TGTGCCAGCAGCTGGACAGGGCCCCAGGCTAATGAAAAACTGTTTTTT.

The V call is TRBV6-5, the J call TRBJ1-2; D is unclear. Per germline, CDR1 MNHEY and CDR2 SVGAGI. The V end lost 6 bases, the J end lost 0 bases, and 14 bases lay between the germline ends. CDR3 length: 15 residues. CDR3 nucleotides: TGTGCCAGCAGGCCTGACACCGCACCTAACTATGGCTACACCTTC. This gives the protein CASRPDTAPNYGYTF.

This chain connects TRBV10-1 to TRBJ2-7; D is perhaps TRBD1 (6 bases). Trimming pared 3 bases from V and 3 bases from J, leaving 18 bases between. The germline CDR1 and CDR2 sequences are WNHNN and SYGVQD (reference sequence). The CDR3 loop spans 16 amino acids. The DNA for the CDR3 is TGCGCCAGCAGTGAAGACCGGGGCCCCAGGGGCTACGAGCAGTACTTC. The encoded protein is CASSEDRGPRGYEQYF.

The V call is TRBV9, the J call TRBJ2-3; a weak D match, TRBD1 (8 bases). V was shortened by 4 bases and J by 2 bases, with 23 bases between the two germline ends. Germline V gene lookup returns CDR1 SGDLS and CDR2 YYNGEE. CDR3 size: 18 residues. The CDR3 nucleotides read TGTGCCAGCAGCTCACAGTCACAGGGGGGGAGACCCACAGATACGCAGTATTTT. Translating gives CASSSQSQGGRPTDTQYF.